The next 32 T cell receptor beta chains were all read from a single sample in a study of blood T cells in healthy people across ages. For the second PCR, which ran for 7 to 11 cycles, a sample-barcoded 5' primer and a J-beta primer mix were used. MiXCR, applied by TCRdb to the 5' RACE reads, yields one record per CDR3 protein. Of 1.5 million to 2 million distinct CDR3 sequences in the sample, 28% were seen once. Sequencing was carried out using blood. These receptors all come from a woman in her twenties or thirties in good health.

This chain uses TRBV6-2 or TRBV6-3 with TRBJ2-1, with TRBD2 as a possible D gene (5 bases). There are 13 residues in the CDR3. Germline-derived CDR1 and CDR2 are MNHEY and SVGEGT. Between the trimmed V and J ends, which lost 8 bases and 0 bases, there was a span of 8 bases. In nucleotides, the CDR3 is TGTGCCAGCGACTATGGCTCCTACAATGAGCAGTTCTTC. Its protein product is CASDYGSYNEQFF.

Note on this clonotype: The junction departs from the called germline gene at one end, perhaps through a read error. The chain carries TRBV7-9 and TRBJ1-2; 7 nucleotides agree with TRBD1. The CDR3 is 15 amino acids. Germline V gives CDR1 SEHNR, CDR2 FQNEAQ (reference sequence). CDR3 in amino acids: CGSSGRDRSNYGYTF. CDR3 bases: TGTGGCAGCAGCGGACGGGACAGAAGTAACTATGGCTACACCTTC.

This clonotype has a handful of counts. This chain joins TRBV7-6 and TRBJ2-7; maybe TRBD2 (6 bases). Trimming pared 2 bases from V and 2 bases from J, leaving 10 bases between. Germline assignment: CDR1 SGHVS and CDR2 FNYEAQ. The CDR3 is 14 amino acids. CDR3 residues: CASSLMSSAYEQYF. The CDR3 nucleotides read TGTGCCAGCAGCTTAATGTCTAGCGCCTACGAGCAGTACTTC.

The sample holds a few counts of this clonotype. The rearrangement joins TRBV7-2 to TRBJ2-5, with 8 bases lining up with TRBD2. This CDR3 has 18 amino acids. Germline V lookup: CDR1 SGHTA, CDR2 FQGNSA. The V and J ends lost 5 bases and 4 bases, in that order; junction bases with no gene match: 18. CDR3 sequence reads: CASSPGGGGGRFTETQYF. The CDR3 DNA reads as TGTGCCAGCAGCCCGGGGGGAGGCGGGGGGCGATTTACAGAGACCCAGTACTTC.

The J gene is TRBJ1-1, the V gene TRBV20-1; possibly TRBD1 for D (5 bases). CDR1 DFQATT and CDR2 SNEGSKA come from the germline V gene (reference sequence). V shed 5 bases and J shed 5 bases, with 18 bases lying between them. CDR3 length equals 14 residues. Here the CDR3 reads CSAEGRGSGTEAFF. In nucleotides, the CDR3 is TGCAGTGCTGAGGGGCGGGGCAGCGGGACTGAAGCTTTCTTT.

The chain joins TRBV14 to TRBJ1-1, with D possibly TRBD1 on 5 matching bases. Between the trimmed V and J ends, which lost 0 bases and 9 bases, there was a span of 20 bases. The CDR3 is 16 amino acids. Germline V gene data show CDR1 as SGHDN and CDR2 as FVKESK. This chain's CDR3 is CASSQDQITVTEQAFF. The CDR3 coding sequence is TGTGCCAGCAGCCAAGATCAAATTACGGTGACAGAGCAAGCTTTCTTT.

This clonotype was seen many times. The chain employs TRBV7-2 and TRBJ2-7; 7 positions agree with TRBD2. The CDR3 sequence is 16 residues long. Germline V gene sequence: CDR1 SGHTA, CDR2 FQGNSA. V lost 0 bases to trimming and J lost 2 bases; unmatched junction nucleotides: 7. CDR3 amino acids: CASSLALWGGTYEQYF. Written as DNA, the CDR3 is TGTGCCAGCAGCTTAGCGCTCTGGGGAGGGACCTACGAGCAGTACTTC.

This clonotype appeared a few times. The chain employs TRBV5-1 and TRBJ2-7, with 9 bases that match TRBD1. With 7 bases clipped from V and 3 bases from J, the junction kept 8 bases outside the gene matches. The CDR3 is made up of 14 amino acids. Germline V CDR1 and CDR2: SGHRS, YFSETQ. CDR3 in amino acids: CASGSQGQGYEQYF. DNA of the CDR3: TGCGCCAGCGGGTCCCAGGGACAGGGCTACGAGCAGTACTTC.

The V and J genes are TRBV12-3 or TRBV12-4 and TRBJ1-2; weak D call: TRBD1 (6 bases). The CDR3 is 14 residues long. V was clipped by 8 bases and J by 8 bases, with 21 bases between them. The DNA for the CDR3 is TGTGCCAGCCTCGGGGGCCAGGCCGGGGGAGGCTACACCTTC. This encodes CASLGGQAGGGYTF.

This clonotype was recorded a few times. The chain combines TRBV6-6 with TRBJ2-7; TRBD1 matches 9 bases. This CDR3 has 16 amino acids. CDR1 MNHNY and CDR2 SVGAGI come from the germline V gene (reference sequence). V lost 6 bases, J lost 7 bases, and 16 bases stayed unmatched. The CDR3 DNA reads as TGTGCCAGCAGACCCCAGCCGGGACAGGGCTACAATGAGCAGTACTTC. It encodes CASRPQPGQGYNEQYF.

This chain's CDR3 is CSARKTGLASGNEQFF. The CDR3 bases are TGCAGTGCTAGGAAAACGGGACTAGCGTCGGGTAATGAGCAGTTCTTC. The chain joins TRBV20-1 to TRBJ2-1, with 10 bases identical to TRBD2. J was trimmed by 7 bases and V by 3 bases; bases with no gene match: 12. Germline values: CDR1 DFQATT, CDR2 SNEGSKA (reference sequence). The length of the CDR3 is 16 residues.

The rearrangement uses TRBV20-1 and TRBJ2-5, with D tentatively TRBD1 (6 bases). CDR1 and CDR2 from the germline V gene are DFQATT and SNEGSKA (reference sequence). The CDR3 runs 14 residues. V was cut by 5 bases and J by 5 bases, with 18 bases left in between. CDR3 sequence reads: CSAPRGSGSETQYF. The CDR3 DNA reads as TGCAGTGCTCCGAGGGGGAGTGGGAGTGAGACCCAGTACTTC.

This clonotype was detected a few times. The chain has TRBV20-1 and TRBJ2-7, with D possibly being TRBD2 (5 bases). The germline V gene encodes CDR1 DFQATT and CDR2 SNEGSKA (reference sequence). The CDR3 length is 14 residues. V shed 2 bases and J shed 0 bases, with 11 bases lying between them. CDR3 in amino acids: CSARLSGTSYEQYF. The CDR3 DNA is TGCAGTGCTAGACTAAGCGGTACCTCCTACGAGCAGTACTTC.

This clonotype was counted between two and nine times. The rearrangement uses TRBV5-6 and TRBJ2-2; no firm D call. Germline V gene sequence: CDR1 SGHDT, CDR2 YYEEEE. Trimming took off 4 bases at V and 0 bases at J, with 13 bases between the two ends. The CDR3 runs 16 residues. CDR3 sequence (DNA): TGTGCCAGCAGCCATCGCCCTCTCGCGAACACCGGGGAGCTGTTTTTT. This sequence encodes CASSHRPLANTGELFF.

The rearrangement uses TRBV19 and TRBJ1-2; D is unclear. CDR3 size: 14 residues. V dropped 3 bases and J dropped 4 bases, with 12 bases sitting between them. CDR1 LNHDA and CDR2 SQIVND come from the germline V gene (reference sequence). The CDR3 coding sequence is TGTGCCAGTAGTATGGGCGGAGGTAGCTATGGCTACACCTTC. This gives the protein CASSMGGGSYGYTF.

The chain combines TRBV12-3 or TRBV12-4 with TRBJ1-5; D remains ambiguous. V was cut by 3 bases and J by 4 bases, with 7 bases left in between. This CDR3 has 13 residues. Written as DNA, the CDR3 is TGTGCCAGCAGTTTCGGGCAGAATCAGCCCCAGCATTTT. Encoded protein: CASSFGQNQPQHF.

The gene calls are TRBV5-1 and TRBJ2-1; 9 bases map to TRBD2. This CDR3 is 15 amino acids long. The V gene end was trimmed by 4 bases and the J gene end by 8 bases; junction bases not matched to a gene: 10. Germline lookup yields CDR1 SGHRS and CDR2 YFSETQ. The CDR3 is CASSPPSGVSYEQFF. The CDR3 nucleotides are TGCGCCAGCAGCCCGCCTAGCGGGGTATCCTATGAGCAGTTCTTC.

J is TRBJ2-2 and V is TRBV5-1, with 9 bases matching TRBD2. CDR3 length: 16 residues. The germline gives CDR1 SGHRS, CDR2 YFSETQ. Germline trimming cut 4 bases from V and 1 base from J; bases unmatched to any gene: 5. CDR3: CASSATSGQNTGELFF. The CDR3 DNA follows: TGCGCCAGCAGCGCCACTAGCGGGCAGAACACCGGGGAGCTGTTTTTT.

J is TRBJ1-5 and V is TRBV2, with TRBD1 matching over 11 bases. V lost 11 bases and J lost 5; bases outside the gene matches: 5. CDR3 length equals 13 residues. CDR1 and CDR2 from the germline V gene are SNHLY and FYNNEI. CDR3 coding DNA: TGTGCCGCCCGGGGACAGGGGGATCAGCCCCAGCATTTT. It translates to CAARGQGDQPQHF.

As to this clonotype: One end of the junction is discordant with germline, which a read error may explain. The rearrangement links TRBV10-3 to TRBJ2-4; TRBD1 aligns across 8 bases. This CDR3 spans 14 amino acids. The V gene's germline CDR1 is ENHRY and CDR2 SYGVKD. CDR3 in DNA: TGTGCCGTCAGAGGGACAGGCTTCGGCAACATTCAGTACTTC. This sequence encodes CAVRGTGFGNIQYF.

The chain links TRBV20-1 to TRBJ2-3; no firm D call. Trimming pared 6 bases from V and 3 bases from J, leaving 16 bases between. The CDR3 runs to 14 residues. The germline gives CDR1 DFQATT, CDR2 SNEGSKA (reference sequence). CDR3 protein: CSAPRLLRTDTQYF. CDR3 nucleotide sequence: TGCAGTGCCCCGCGTCTACTGCGGACAGATACGCAGTATTTT.

The rearrangement joins TRBV20-1 to TRBJ2-1; D is possibly TRBD1 or TRBD2 (5 bases each). This CDR3 comprises 16 residues. Trimming stripped 1 base from V and 3 bases from J, with 16 bases between. The germline V gene has CDR1 DFQATT and CDR2 SNEGSKA (reference sequence). The CDR3 DNA follows: TGCAGTGCTAGAGCTAGGAACGGGGACGGCTACAATGAGCAGTTCTTC. This encodes CSARARNGDGYNEQFF.

This clonotype was observed a few times. The rearrangement joins TRBV5-1 to TRBJ2-1; TRBD2 matches at 11 bases. The CDR3 covers 15 residues. CDR1 and CDR2 from the germline V gene are SGHRS and YFSETQ. V shed 0 bases, J shed 8 bases, and the junction held 4 bases outside the gene matches. As DNA, the CDR3 is TGCGCCAGCAGCTTGGTAGTAGCGGGGGGGCATGAGCAGTTCTTC. Its translation is CASSLVVAGGHEQFF.

The V and J genes are TRBV12-3 or TRBV12-4 and TRBJ2-1; 14 bases are shared with TRBD2. With 7 bases clipped from V and 0 bases from J, the junction kept 11 bases outside the gene matches. The CDR3 is made up of 19 amino acids. CDR3 in amino acids: CASTAGLAGETRSYNEQFF. As DNA, the CDR3 is TGTGCCAGCACCGCGGGACTAGCGGGGGAGACACGCTCCTACAATGAGCAGTTCTTC.

Here the CDR3 reads CASRLGQDTEAFF. In DNA form, the CDR3 reads TGTGCCAGCAGATTGGGACAGGACACTGAAGCTTTCTTT. This chain connects TRBV6-1 to TRBJ1-1, with 8 bases aligning to TRBD1. The germline V gene encodes CDR1 MNHNS and CDR2 SASEGT. CDR3 length: 13 amino acids. V dropped 6 bases and J dropped 3; count of bases not matched to a gene: 3.

This chain connects TRBV27 to TRBJ2-1; TRBD2 matches at 7 bases. Per germline, CDR1 MNHEY and CDR2 SMNVEV (reference sequence). The CDR3 spans 16 residues. V shed 7 bases and J 10 bases; nucleotides not matched to a gene: 19. CDR3 sequence (DNA): TGTGCCAGCACCTGGGGGGGATCTGGAGGGGCCCGGGAGCAGTTCTTC. Its translation is CASTWGGSGGAREQFF.

V usage is TRBV7-9 and J usage is TRBJ1-2, with TRBD1 matching 8 bases. Losses at the gene ends were 5 bases for V and 1 base for J; bases not matched to a gene: 15. The germline CDR1 and CDR2 sequences are SEHNR and FQNEAQ (reference sequence). The CDR3 sequence is 18 residues long. The CDR3 DNA reads TGTGCCAGCAGCCCGACAGGTCCAAGACAGGGGAGTAACTATGGCTACACCTTC. This sequence encodes CASSPTGPRQGSNYGYTF.

With regard to this clonotype: Sequence at one end of the junction differs from germline and may be a read error. V gene TRBV15 combines with J gene TRBJ1-2, with unresolved D. The length of the CDR3 is 16 residues. From germline, CDR1 is LNHNV and CDR2 YYDKDF (reference sequence). The CDR3 DNA reads as TGTGCCACCGGCAGAGATATCGGAGTTCGGGTTAATGGCTACACCTTC. As protein: CATGRDIGVRVNGYTF. The variable domain in full, with the rest retrieved from reference TRBV15 and TRBJ1-2, is DAMVIQNPRYQVTQFGKPVTLSCSQTLNHNVMYWYQQKSSQAPKLLFHYYDKDFNNEADTPDNFQSRRPNTSFCFLDIRSPGLGDTAMYLCATGRDIGVRVNGYTFGSGTRLTVV.

There are a few counts of this clonotype. The chain couples TRBV20-1 to TRBJ1-5, with a tentative D call TRBD1 (6 bases). CDR3 length: 14 residues. V lost 3 bases and J 2 bases, leaving 11 bases between the germline ends. Germline assignment: CDR1 DFQATT and CDR2 SNEGSKA (reference sequence). The CDR3 is CSASRQAGNQPQHF. The CDR3 DNA reads TGCAGTGCTAGCCGACAGGCTGGCAATCAGCCCCAGCATTTT.

This clonotype was counted a few times. The chain combines TRBV7-2 with TRBJ2-7; 11 positions agree with TRBD2. The germline gives CDR1 SGHTA, CDR2 FQGNSA. CDR3 size: 15 residues. Trimming took 5 bases from V and 4 from J; bases not matched to a gene: 7. The CDR3 sequence is CASSRVAGGRYEQYF. The CDR3 region has the DNA TGTGCCAGCAGCAGGGTAGCGGGGGGGCGGTACGAGCAGTACTTC.

The sample holds many counts of this clonotype. The rearrangement joins TRBV27 to TRBJ2-7; D gene uncertain. The CDR3 covers 13 residues. Germline V gene lookup returns CDR1 MNHEY and CDR2 SMNVEV (reference sequence). The V end lost 4 bases, the J end lost 2 bases, and 9 bases lay between the germline ends. The CDR3 reads CASSSQSTYEQYF. In DNA, the CDR3 is TGTGCCAGCAGTTCGCAAAGTACCTACGAGCAGTACTTC.

This chain uses TRBV2 with TRBJ1-2, with no clear D. Germline V gene lookup returns CDR1 SNHLY and CDR2 FYNNEI. The CDR3 length is 15 residues. V was pared by 0 bases and J by 5 bases, with 13 bases between. The CDR3 DNA is TGTGCCAGCAGTGAAGCGTTTAAGCAGTTATATGGCTACACCTTC. This sequence encodes CASSEAFKQLYGYTF. The complete variable domain, with remaining parts taken from reference TRBV2 and TRBJ1-2, reads EPEVTQTPSHQVTQMGQEVILRCVPISNHLYFYWYRQILGQKVEFLVSFYNNEISEKSEIFDDQFSVERPDGSNFTLKIRSTKLEDSAMYFCASSEAFKQLYGYTFGSGTRLTVV.